Presented here are 17 T cell receptor beta chains from one specimen sequenced in a study of neoadjuvant nivolumab and ipilimumab in lung cancer. Clones were read by immunoSEQ multiplex PCR, and TCRdb kept only the in-frame ones, dropping some. The sample includes 30,000 to 35,000 clones, 75% to 95% seen only once; the top ten take almost 5%. The sequencing here drew on peripheral blood, taken after neoadjuvant nivolumab, alone or with ipilimumab, at or shortly before surgery. The receptors here all came from an adult with non-small cell lung cancer.

The gene calls are TRBV19 and TRBJ1-1, with a possible D match to TRBD1 (6 bases). Germline CDR1 reads LNHDA; CDR2 reads SQIVND (reference sequence). CDR3 length: 14 residues. Trimming shortened V by 6 bases and J by 0 bases, and 11 bases separated the two germline ends. This CDR3 reads CASRQGIMNTEAFF. The CDR3 DNA is TGTGCCAGTAGGCAGGGGATCATGAACACTGAAGCTTTCTTT. Filled out from reference TRBV19 and TRBJ1-1, the complete variable domain reads DGGITQSPKYLFRKEGQNVTLSCEQNLNHDAMYWYRQDPGQGLRLIYYSQIVNDFQKGDIAEGYSVSREKKESFPLTVTSAQKNPTAFYLCASRQGIMNTEAFFGQGTRLTVV.

The CDR3 protein is CASSLPLAYNEQFF. CDR3 DNA: TGTGCCAGCAGCTTGCCACTAGCTTACAATGAGCAGTTCTTC. The chain links TRBV5-6 to TRBJ2-1; tentatively, D is TRBD2 (6 bases). This CDR3 is 14 amino acids long. Per the germline V gene, CDR1 is SGHDT and CDR2 is YYEEEE. With 1 base removed from V and 4 bases from J, the gap between germline ends came to 9 bases.

J is TRBJ2-1 and V is TRBV15, with D possibly TRBD1 on 6 matching bases. The CDR3 totals 15 residues. V was shortened by 0 bases and J by 4 bases, with 10 bases between the two germline ends. CDR1 LNHNV and CDR2 YYDKDF come from the germline V gene (reference sequence). DNA of the CDR3: TGTGCCACCAGCAGAGAGCAACAGGGTTACAATGAGCAGTTCTTC. Translated: CATSREQQGYNEQFF.

This chain connects TRBV6-1 to TRBJ1-2, with D maybe TRBD1 (5 bases). The V end was cut by 6 bases, the J end by 7 bases, with 12 bases between. From germline, CDR1 is MNHNS and CDR2 SASEGT. The CDR3 spans 12 residues. The CDR3 loop is CASRGTAVGYTF. In nucleotides, the CDR3 is TGTGCCAGCAGAGGGACGGCGGTTGGCTACACCTTC.

V usage is TRBV11-2 and J usage is TRBJ1-4; D uncertain. This CDR3 region has 13 residues. CDR1 SGHAT and CDR2 FQNNGV come from the germline V gene. The V gene lost 5 bases and the J gene lost 8 bases, with 12 bases spanning the gap. The CDR3 bases are TGTGCCAGCAGCGCCTGGACTGGGGAAAAACTGTTTTTT. This encodes CASSAWTGEKLFF.

The rearrangement links TRBV21-1 to TRBJ2-2. TRBV21-1 is reported as a pseudogene. The CDR3 length is 18 residues. CDR3 sequence: CASSKTRARPPNTGELFF. CDR3 DNA: TGTGCCAGCAGCAAAACGCGCGCACGGCCCCCGAACACCGGGGAGCTGTTTTTT.

The DNA for the CDR3 is TGTGCTAGTGGTTTGGTACTCCCCGACAGGGGTTATGGCTACACCTTC. Residues: CASGLVLPDRGYGYTF. This rearrangement joins TRBV12-5 to TRBJ1-2; 8 bases map to TRBD1. Germline values: CDR1 LGHNT, CDR2 FRNRAP. The CDR3 is 16 amino acids. Trimming removed 0 bases from V and 5 bases from J; junction bases left unmatched: 8.

The rearrangement uses TRBV7-9 and TRBJ2-1, with D uncertain. CDR3 length: 17 residues. The V end lost 2 bases, the J end lost 0 bases, and 14 bases lay between the germline ends. Germline CDR1 is SEHNR and CDR2 is FQNEAQ (reference sequence). CDR3 in DNA: TGTGCCAGCAGCTTAAGGACGCAAGTTTACTCCTACAATGAGCAGTTCTTC. As protein: CASSLRTQVYSYNEQFF.

The CDR3 loop reads CASSLRTELNYGYTF. DNA of the CDR3: TGTGCCAGCTCACTCCGGACAGAGTTAAACTATGGCTACACCTTC. The V call is TRBV18, the J call TRBJ1-2; D possibly corresponds to TRBD1 (6 bases). The germline V gene encodes CDR1 KGHSH and CDR2 LQKENI. The CDR3 is made up of 15 amino acids. The V and J ends lost 4 bases and 2 bases respectively, with 14 bases between them.

This clone was detected only once. The CDR3 DNA sequence: TGCGCCAGCAGCTTACTAGCGTTACCCACAGATACGCAGTATTTT. The encoded protein is CASSLLALPTDTQYF. The chain employs TRBV5-1 and TRBJ2-3; 7 nucleotides align to TRBD2. J was trimmed by 2 bases and V by 2 bases; bases with no gene match: 5. Per germline, CDR1 SGHRS and CDR2 YFSETQ. The CDR3 totals 15 residues.

The chain couples TRBV7-2 to TRBJ1-5; D not certain. Trimming took off 1 base at V and 5 bases at J, with 6 bases between the two ends. The length of the CDR3 is 13 residues. CDR1 is SGHTA and CDR2 is FQGNSA in the germline V gene. Here the CDR3 reads CASSLDVYQPQHF. As DNA, the CDR3 is TGTGCCAGCAGCTTAGACGTGTATCAGCCCCAGCATTTT. Complete variable domain (other parts from reference TRBV7-2 and TRBJ1-5): GAGVSQSPSNKVTEKGKDVELRCDPISGHTALYWYRQSLGQGLEFLIYFQGNSAPDKSGLPSDRFSAERTGGSVSTLTIQRTQQEDSAVYLCASSLDVYQPQHFGDGTRLSIL.

The gene calls are TRBV11-1 and TRBJ2-5; 10 bases are a match to TRBD1. V lost 5 bases to trimming and J lost 5 bases; unmatched junction nucleotides: 8. CDR1 is SGHAT and CDR2 is FQDESV in the germline V gene (reference sequence). This CDR3 has 15 amino acids. This chain's CDR3 is CASSPEGQGFETQYF. CDR3 bases: TGTGCCAGCAGCCCGGAGGGACAGGGGTTTGAGACCCAGTACTTC.

This clone has just one count. This chain joins TRBV9 and TRBJ2-3, with 9 bases aligning to TRBD2. The CDR3 totals 15 residues. Germline assignment: CDR1 SGDLS and CDR2 YYNGEE. Trimming cost V 4 bases and J 5 bases; bases outside gene matches: 8. The CDR3 DNA reads as TGTGCCAGCAGCTCAGACGCGGGGGGGCAAGATACGCAGTATTTT. Translation gives CASSSDAGGQDTQYF.

The J gene is TRBJ2-3, the V gene TRBV5-4, with D perhaps being TRBD1 or TRBD2 (6 bases each). The V end lost 5 bases, the J end lost 5 bases, and 15 bases lay between the germline ends. Germline CDR1 and CDR2: SGHNT and YYREEE (reference sequence). This CDR3 has 14 residues. Here the CDR3 reads CASSFGGGRDTQYF. In DNA, the CDR3 is TGTGCCAGCAGTTTTGGAGGGGGTAGAGATACGCAGTATTTT. Full variable domain (outside the CDR3, taken from reference TRBV5-4 and TRBJ2-3): ETGVTQSPTHLIKTRGQQVTLRCSSQSGHNTVSWYQQALGQGPQFIFQYYREEENGRGNFPPRFSGLQFPNYSSELNVNALELDDSALYLCASSFGGGRDTQYFGPGTRLTVL.

The J gene is TRBJ1-3, the V gene TRBV5-1; D remains ambiguous. In germline, CDR1 is SGHRS, CDR2 YFSETQ. The CDR3 has 15 residues. V dropped 4 bases and J dropped 0 bases, with 11 bases sitting between them. The CDR3 nucleotides read TGCGCCAGCAGCGAAGGGTTAAGCTCTGGAAACACCATATATTTT. Its protein is CASSEGLSSGNTIYF.

This chain joins TRBV18 and TRBJ2-5, with no clear D. This CDR3 comprises 12 residues. Trimming shortened V by 3 bases and J by 4 bases, and 6 bases separated the two germline ends. Per germline, CDR1 KGHSH and CDR2 LQKENI. DNA of the CDR3: TGTGCCAGCTCACCCGACGGAGAGACCCAGTACTTC. This sequence encodes CASSPDGETQYF.

A single count supports this clone. V usage is TRBV6-5 and J usage is TRBJ2-7; no firm D call. V lost 4 bases and J lost 4, with 11 bases in between. There are 13 residues in the CDR3. Germline loops: CDR1 MNHEY, CDR2 SVGAGI. CDR3 coding DNA: TGTGCCAGCAGTTCGAACTCCGAGTACGAGCAGTACTTC. It translates to CASSSNSEYEQYF.